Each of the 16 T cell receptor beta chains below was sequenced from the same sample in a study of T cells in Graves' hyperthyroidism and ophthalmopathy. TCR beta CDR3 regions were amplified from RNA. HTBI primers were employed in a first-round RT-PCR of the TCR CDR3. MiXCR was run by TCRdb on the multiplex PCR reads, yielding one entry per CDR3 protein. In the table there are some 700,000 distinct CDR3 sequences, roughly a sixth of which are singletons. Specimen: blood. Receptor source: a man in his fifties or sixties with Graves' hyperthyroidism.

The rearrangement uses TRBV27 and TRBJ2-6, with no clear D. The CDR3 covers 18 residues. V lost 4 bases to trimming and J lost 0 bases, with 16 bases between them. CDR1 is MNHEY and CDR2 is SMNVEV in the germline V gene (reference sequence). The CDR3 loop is CASSYVGSPYSGANVLTF. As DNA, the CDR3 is TGTGCCAGCAGTTACGTTGGCAGCCCATACTCTGGGGCCAACGTCCTGACTTTC.

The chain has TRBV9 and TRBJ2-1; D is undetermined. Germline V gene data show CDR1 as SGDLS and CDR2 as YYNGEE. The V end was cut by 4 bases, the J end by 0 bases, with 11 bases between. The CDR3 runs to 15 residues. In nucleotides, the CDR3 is TGTGCCAGCAGCCTAGAACTTAGCTCCTACAATGAGCAGTTCTTC. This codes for CASSLELSSYNEQFF.

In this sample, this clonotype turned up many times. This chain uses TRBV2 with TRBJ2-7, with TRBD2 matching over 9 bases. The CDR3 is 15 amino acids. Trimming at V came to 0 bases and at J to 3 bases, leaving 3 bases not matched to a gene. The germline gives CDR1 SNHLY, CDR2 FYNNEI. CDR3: CASSEARLAVYEQYF. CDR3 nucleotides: TGTGCCAGCAGTGAAGCGAGACTAGCGGTCTACGAGCAGTACTTC.

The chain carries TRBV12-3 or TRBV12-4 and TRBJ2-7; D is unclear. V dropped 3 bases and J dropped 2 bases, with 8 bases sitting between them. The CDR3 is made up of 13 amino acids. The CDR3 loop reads CASSFGLPYEQYF. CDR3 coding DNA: TGTGCCAGCAGTTTCGGGCTACCCTACGAGCAGTACTTC.

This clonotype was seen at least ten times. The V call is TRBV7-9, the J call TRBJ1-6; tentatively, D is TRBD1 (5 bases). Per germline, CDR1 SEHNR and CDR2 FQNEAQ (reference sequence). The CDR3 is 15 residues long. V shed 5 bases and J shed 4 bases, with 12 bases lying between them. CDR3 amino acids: CASSPGREYNSPLHF. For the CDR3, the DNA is TGTGCCAGCAGCCCGGGACGGGAATATAATTCACCCCTCCACTTT. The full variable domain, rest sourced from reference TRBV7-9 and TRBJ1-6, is DTGVSQNPRHKITKRGQNVTFRCDPISEHNRLYWYRQTLGQGPEFLTYFQNEAQLEKSRLLSDRFSAERPKGSFSTLEIQRTEQGDSAMYLCASSPGREYNSPLHFGNGTRLTVT.

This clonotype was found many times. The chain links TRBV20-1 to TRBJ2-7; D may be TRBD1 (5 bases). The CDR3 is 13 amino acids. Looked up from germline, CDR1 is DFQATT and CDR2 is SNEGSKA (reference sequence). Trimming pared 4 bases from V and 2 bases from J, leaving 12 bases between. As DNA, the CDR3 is TGCAGTGCTATGGCAGGGCCGACCTACGAGCAGTACTTC. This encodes CSAMAGPTYEQYF.

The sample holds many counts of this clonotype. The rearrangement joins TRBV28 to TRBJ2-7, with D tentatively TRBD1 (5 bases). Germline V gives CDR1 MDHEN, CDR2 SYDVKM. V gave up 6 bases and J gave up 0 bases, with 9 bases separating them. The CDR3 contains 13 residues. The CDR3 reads CASRTGFSYEQYF. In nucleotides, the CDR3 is TGTGCCAGCAGAACAGGTTTCTCCTACGAGCAGTACTTC.

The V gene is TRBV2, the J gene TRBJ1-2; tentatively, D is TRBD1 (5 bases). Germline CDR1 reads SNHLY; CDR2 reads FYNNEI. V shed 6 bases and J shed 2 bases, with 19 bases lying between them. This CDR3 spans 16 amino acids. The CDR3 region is CASSGSGTKENYGYTF. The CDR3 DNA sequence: TGTGCCAGCAGCGGGTCAGGGACTAAAGAGAACTATGGCTACACCTTC. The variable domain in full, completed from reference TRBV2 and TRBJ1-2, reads EPEVTQTPSHQVTQMGQEVILRCVPISNHLYFYWYRQILGQKVEFLVSFYNNEISEKSEIFDDQFSVERPDGSNFTLKIRSTKLEDSAMYFCASSGSGTKENYGYTFGSGTRLTVV.

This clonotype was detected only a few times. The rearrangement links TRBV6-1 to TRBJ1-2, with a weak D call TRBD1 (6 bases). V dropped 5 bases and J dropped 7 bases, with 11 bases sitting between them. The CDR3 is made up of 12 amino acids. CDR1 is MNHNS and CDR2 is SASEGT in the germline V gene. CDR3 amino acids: CASSPGQFGYTF. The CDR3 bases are TGTGCCAGCAGTCCGGGACAATTTGGCTACACCTTC.

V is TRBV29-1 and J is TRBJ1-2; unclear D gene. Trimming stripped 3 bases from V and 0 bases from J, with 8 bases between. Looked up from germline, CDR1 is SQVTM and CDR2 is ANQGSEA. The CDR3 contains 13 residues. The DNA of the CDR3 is TGCAGCGTTGAGTTGGAGGCTAACTATGGCTACACCTTC. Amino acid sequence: CSVELEANYGYTF. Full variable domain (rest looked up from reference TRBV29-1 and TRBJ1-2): SAVISQKPSRDICQRGTSLTIQCQVDSQVTMMFWYRQQPGQSLTLIATANQGSEATYESGFVIDKFPISRPNLTFSTLTVSNMSPEDSSIYLCSVELEANYGYTFGSGTRLTVV.

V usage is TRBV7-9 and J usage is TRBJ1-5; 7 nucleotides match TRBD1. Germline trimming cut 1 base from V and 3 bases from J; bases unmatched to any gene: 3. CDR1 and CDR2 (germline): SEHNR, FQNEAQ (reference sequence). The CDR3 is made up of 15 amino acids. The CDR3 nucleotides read TGTGCCAGCAGCTTAGGGGACAGTATCAATCAGCCCCAGCATTTT. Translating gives CASSLGDSINQPQHF. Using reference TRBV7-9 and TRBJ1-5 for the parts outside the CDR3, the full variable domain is DTGVSQNPRHKITKRGQNVTFRCDPISEHNRLYWYRQTLGQGPEFLTYFQNEAQLEKSRLLSDRFSAERPKGSFSTLEIQRTEQGDSAMYLCASSLGDSINQPQHFGDGTRLSIL.

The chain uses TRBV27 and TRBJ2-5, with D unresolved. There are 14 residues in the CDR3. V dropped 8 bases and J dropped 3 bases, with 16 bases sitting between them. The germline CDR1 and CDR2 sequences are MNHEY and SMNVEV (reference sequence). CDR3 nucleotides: TGTGCCAGCGGTTCGGTCCTCCACAAAGAGACCCAGTACTTC. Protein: CASGSVLHKETQYF.

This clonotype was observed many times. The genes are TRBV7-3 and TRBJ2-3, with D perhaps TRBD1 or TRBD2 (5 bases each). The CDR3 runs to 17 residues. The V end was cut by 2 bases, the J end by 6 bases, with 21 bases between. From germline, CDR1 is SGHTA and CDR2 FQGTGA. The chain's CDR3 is CASSLFGSGPPRDTQYF. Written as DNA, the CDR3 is TGTGCCAGCAGCTTATTTGGGTCGGGACCACCGCGCGATACGCAGTATTTT.

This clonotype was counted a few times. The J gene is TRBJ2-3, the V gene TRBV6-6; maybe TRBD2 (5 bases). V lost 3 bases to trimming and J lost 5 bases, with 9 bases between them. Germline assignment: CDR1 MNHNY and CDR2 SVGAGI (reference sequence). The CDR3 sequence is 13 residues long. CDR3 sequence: CASSYFRGDTQYF. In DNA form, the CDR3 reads TGTGCCAGCAGTTATTTCCGGGGAGATACGCAGTATTTT.

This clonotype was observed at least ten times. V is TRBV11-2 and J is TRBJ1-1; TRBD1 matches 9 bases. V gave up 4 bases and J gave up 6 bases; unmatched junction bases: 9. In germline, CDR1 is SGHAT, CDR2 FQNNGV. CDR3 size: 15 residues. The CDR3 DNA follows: TGTGCCAGCAGCTCTTACAGGGGGCCCGGACCTGAAGCTTTCTTT. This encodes CASSSYRGPGPEAFF.

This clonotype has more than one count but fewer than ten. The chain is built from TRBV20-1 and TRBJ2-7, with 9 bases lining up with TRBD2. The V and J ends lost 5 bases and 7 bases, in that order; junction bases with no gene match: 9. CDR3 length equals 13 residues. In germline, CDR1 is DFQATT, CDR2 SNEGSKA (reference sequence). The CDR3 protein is CSAPRVAGEEQYF. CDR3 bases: TGCAGTGCTCCACGGGTAGCGGGAGAGGAGCAGTACTTC.